The clone carrying this T cell receptor beta chain was detected only once. The antigen remains undetermined. The CDR3 length is 13 residues. The germline gives CDR1 SNHLY, CDR2 FYNNEI. With 6 bases clipped from V and 5 bases from J, the junction kept 5 bases outside the gene matches. Treatment denoted: oral pan-JAK inhibitor, 5-10 mg twice daily. Both peripheral blood and punch biopsies of lesional scalp skin were obtained from patients who had alopecia areata. In each case, RNA was isolated and then reverse transcribed into cDNA as the sequencing template. Repertoires were generated with immunoSEQ multiplex PCR, while TCRdb's copy carries only in-frame clones and drops some. This sample carries more than 200,000 clones, 64% of them seen once, and the ten largest clones take around 4.3%. This record comes from a study of CD8+ T cells in alopecia areata. Study-level findings and limits: Scalp clonality and expanded CD8+ clones among the top 100 showed significant decreases with tofacitinib. Many expanded lesional clones stayed in scalp and blood while on tofacitinib.

Specimen: CD4+ T cells sorted from blood, collected at week 4, from a patient treated with tofacitinib. The chain combines TRBV2 with TRBJ2-5; 8 bases agree with TRBD1. This receptor was taken from a human donor with alopecia areata. CDR3 coding DNA: TGTGCCAGCAGCTGGGACAGGTCGGAGACCCAGTACTTC. Protein sequence: CASSWDRSETQYF.